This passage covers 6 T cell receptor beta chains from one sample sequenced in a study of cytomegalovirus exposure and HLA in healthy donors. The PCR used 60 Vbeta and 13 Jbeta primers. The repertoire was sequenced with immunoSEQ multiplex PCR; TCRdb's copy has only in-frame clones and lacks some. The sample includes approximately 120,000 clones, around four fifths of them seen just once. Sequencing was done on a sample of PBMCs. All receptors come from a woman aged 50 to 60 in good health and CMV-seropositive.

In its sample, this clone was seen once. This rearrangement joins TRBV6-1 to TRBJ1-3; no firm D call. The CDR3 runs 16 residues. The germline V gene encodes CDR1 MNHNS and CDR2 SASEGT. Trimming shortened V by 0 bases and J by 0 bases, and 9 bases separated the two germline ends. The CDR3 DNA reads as TGTGCCAGCAGTGAAGCGGCGGGAGTCTCTGGAAACACCATATATTTT. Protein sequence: CASSEAAGVSGNTIYF.

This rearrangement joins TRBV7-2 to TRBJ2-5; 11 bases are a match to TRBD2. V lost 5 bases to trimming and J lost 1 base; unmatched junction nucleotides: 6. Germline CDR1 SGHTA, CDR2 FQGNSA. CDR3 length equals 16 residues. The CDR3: CASSRRTSGGQETQYF. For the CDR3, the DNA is TGTGCCAGCAGCAGACGCACTAGCGGGGGCCAAGAGACCCAGTACTTC.

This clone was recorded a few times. The CDR3 region has the DNA TGTGCCAGCAGCTTGGTTAGAAGATACGAGCAGTACTTC. Its translation: CASSLVRRYEQYF. The chain has TRBV11-2 and TRBJ2-7; D gene unclear. Germline V CDR1 and CDR2: SGHAT, FQNNGV. With 3 bases removed from V and 4 bases from J, the gap between germline ends came to 10 bases. The CDR3 has 13 residues.

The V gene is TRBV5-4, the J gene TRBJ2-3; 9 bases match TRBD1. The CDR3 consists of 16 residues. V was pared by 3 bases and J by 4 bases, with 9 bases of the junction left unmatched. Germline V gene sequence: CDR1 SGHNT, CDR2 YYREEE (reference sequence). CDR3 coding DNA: TGTGCCAGCAGCTCCAGGGACAGGGAGGGATCAGATACGCAGTATTTT. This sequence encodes CASSSRDREGSDTQYF.

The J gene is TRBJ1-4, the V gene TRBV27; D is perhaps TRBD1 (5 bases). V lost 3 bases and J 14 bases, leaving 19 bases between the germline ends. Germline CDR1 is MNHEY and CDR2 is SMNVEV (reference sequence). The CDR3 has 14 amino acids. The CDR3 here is CASSFGGPLTGLFF. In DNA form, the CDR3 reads TGTGCCAGCAGTTTCGGGGGACCCCTCACGGGTCTGTTTTTT.

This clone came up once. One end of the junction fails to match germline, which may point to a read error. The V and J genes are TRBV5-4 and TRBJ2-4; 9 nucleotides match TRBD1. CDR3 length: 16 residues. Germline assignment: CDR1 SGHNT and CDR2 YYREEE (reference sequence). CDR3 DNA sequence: TGTGCCAGCAGCCCGGGGACAGGGCGGGGCAAAAACAGTCAGTACTTC. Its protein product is CASSPGTGRGKNSQYF.